This T cell receptor (beta chain) derives from a study of T cell repertoires in cytomegalovirus infection. TCRdb re-derived calls from the reads in MiXCR, one entry per CDR3 protein. This repertoire shows approximately 500,000 distinct CDR3 sequences, around 11% found once; its top ten account for roughly 10%. Germline loops: CDR1 LGHNA, CDR2 YNFKEQ. This CDR3 comprises 15 residues. V shed 4 bases, J shed 7 bases, and the junction held 8 bases outside the gene matches. The chain joins TRBV4-2 to TRBJ2-1, with 9 bases aligning to TRBD2. This sequence was found in a human donor in good health (CMV status not recorded). Some clones in this sample may be carry-over from other donors' samples. The sequencing input was PBMCs. The CDR3 DNA sequence: TGTGCCAGCAGCCTGGGACTAGCTAGTAAGAATGAGCAGTTCTTC. Its protein product is CASSLGLASKNEQFF.